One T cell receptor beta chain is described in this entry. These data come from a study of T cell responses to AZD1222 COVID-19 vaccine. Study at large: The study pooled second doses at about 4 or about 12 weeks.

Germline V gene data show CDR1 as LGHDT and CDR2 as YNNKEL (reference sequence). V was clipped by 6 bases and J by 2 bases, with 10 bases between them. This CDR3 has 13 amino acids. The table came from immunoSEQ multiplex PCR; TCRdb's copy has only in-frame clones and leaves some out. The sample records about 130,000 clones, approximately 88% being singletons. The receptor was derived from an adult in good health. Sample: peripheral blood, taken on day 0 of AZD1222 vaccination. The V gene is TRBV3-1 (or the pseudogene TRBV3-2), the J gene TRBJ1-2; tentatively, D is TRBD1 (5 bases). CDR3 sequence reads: CASRGGANYGYTF. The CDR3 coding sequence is TGTGCCAGCAGGGGAGGGGCGAACTATGGCTACACCTTC.